Following are 13 T cell receptor beta chains from one sample sequenced in a study of blood T cell repertoires in COVID-19. Using immunoSEQ multiplex PCR, the repertoire was profiled, and TCRdb retains in-frame clones only, with some absent. The sample has 70,000 to 90,000 clones, 75% to 90% seen once. Material: peripheral blood. The receptor set was obtained from a woman older than 75 with acute or convalescent COVID-19.

The rearrangement joins TRBV5-6 to TRBJ2-7, with TRBD1 identical over 7 bases. With 1 base clipped from V and 7 bases from J, the junction kept 8 bases outside the gene matches. Germline V CDR1 and CDR2: SGHDT, YYEEEE. The CDR3 is 14 residues long. The CDR3 DNA follows: TGTGCCAGCAGCTTGACAGGGGCCATGTTGGAGCAGTACTTC. Translated, it gives CASSLTGAMLEQYF.

V and J are TRBV7-9 and TRBJ1-2; a weak D match, TRBD1 (6 bases). Trimming removed 4 bases from V and 3 bases from J, with 12 bases in between. There are 14 residues in the CDR3. Per germline, CDR1 SEHNR and CDR2 FQNEAQ (reference sequence). CDR3 residues: CASSSTDRYYGYTF. The CDR3, as DNA: TGTGCCAGCAGCTCAACTGACAGGTACTATGGCTACACCTTC.

The chain joins TRBV5-6 to TRBJ1-4; 9 bases agree with TRBD1. V gave up 3 bases and J gave up 3 bases; unmatched junction bases: 6. This CDR3 spans 16 amino acids. Germline V lookup: CDR1 SGHDT, CDR2 YYEEEE. The CDR3 region has the DNA TGTGCCAGCAGCTCCATACAGGGGGCGGCTAATGAAAAACTGTTTTTT. Translated: CASSSIQGAANEKLFF.

The chain combines TRBV12-3 or TRBV12-4 with TRBJ1-1; 7 bases fit TRBD1. V was clipped by 6 bases and J by 3 bases; unmatched bases: 4. The CDR3 is made up of 13 amino acids. CDR3 nucleotides: TGTGCCAGCAGAGACAGGGCGGACACTGAAGCTTTCTTT. It is translated as CASRDRADTEAFF.

This clone was observed a few times. The genes are TRBV5-1 and TRBJ1-1; the match to TRBD1 covers 8 bases. CDR1 and CDR2 from the germline V gene are SGHRS and YFSETQ. V was pared by 8 bases and J by 1 base, with 4 bases of the junction left unmatched. CDR3 length equals 13 residues. The CDR3 is CASWGTGNTEAFF. For the CDR3, the DNA is TGCGCCAGTTGGGGGACAGGGAACACTGAAGCTTTCTTT.

V is TRBV6-5 and J is TRBJ1-5; TRBD1 aligns across 7 bases. The ends lost 6 bases at V and 6 bases at J; junction bases unmatched: 5. The CDR3 loop spans 13 amino acids. From germline, CDR1 is MNHEY and CDR2 SVGAGI. CDR3 in DNA: TGTGCCAGCAGCGATAACAGGGGTCAGCCCCAGCATTTT. Protein product: CASSDNRGQPQHF.

J is TRBJ2-1 and V is TRBV18; possibly TRBD1 for D (6 bases). The CDR3 has 15 residues. Germline V gene lookup returns CDR1 KGHSH and CDR2 LQKENI. The V end was cut by 3 bases, the J end by 4 bases, with 13 bases between. In nucleotides, the CDR3 is TGTGCCAGCTCACCGGGTCCCACAGGGTACAATGAGCAGTTCTTC. The encoded protein is CASSPGPTGYNEQFF.

The chain uses TRBV10-3 and TRBJ2-5; TRBD1 matches 9 bases. Germline CDR1 and CDR2: ENHRY and SYGVKD. J was trimmed by 5 bases and V by 6 bases; bases with no gene match: 7. The CDR3 loop spans 14 amino acids. In DNA form, the CDR3 reads TGTGCCATCAGACCGGACAGGGGCGATGAGACCCAGTACTTC. Its translation: CAIRPDRGDETQYF.

The chain uses TRBV10-3 and TRBJ1-4; 7 bases map to TRBD1. J was trimmed by 8 bases and V by 4 bases; bases with no gene match: 16. Per germline, CDR1 ENHRY and CDR2 SYGVKD. The CDR3 has 17 residues. In DNA, the CDR3 is TGTGCCATCAGTGCGTCAAGACAGGGAGAACAAGGGGAAAAACTGTTTTTT. Translated: CAISASRQGEQGEKLFF.

The CDR3 DNA reads TGCGCCAGCGGTGGTCGGAGCGGGGGAGATCCTAACTATGGCTACACCTTC. It is translated as CASGGRSGGDPNYGYTF. The chain uses TRBV10-2 and TRBJ1-2, with D possibly matching TRBD1 (5 bases). Per the germline V gene, CDR1 is WSHSY and CDR2 is SAAADI. This CDR3 is built from 17 residues. Trimming removed 8 bases at V and 0 bases at J, with 22 bases between.

The chain recombines TRBV7-2 with TRBJ2-7; tentative D call: TRBD2 (6 bases). CDR3 length: 15 residues. V shed 1 base and J shed 3 bases, with 13 bases lying between them. Germline assignment: CDR1 SGHTA and CDR2 FQGNSA. The CDR3 DNA reads as TGTGCCAGCAGCTTAGGCTGGGGGGTTAACTACGAGCAGTACTTC. Translation gives CASSLGWGVNYEQYF.

This chain connects TRBV30 to TRBJ1-2, with 8 bases lining up with TRBD1. V shed 0 bases, J shed 7 bases, and the junction held 10 bases outside the gene matches. The CDR3 spans 15 residues. The germline V gene encodes CDR1 GTSNPN and CDR2 SVGIG (reference sequence). CDR3 sequence: CAWSVPLTGGSGYTF. In nucleotides, the CDR3 is TGTGCCTGGAGTGTCCCCCTCACAGGGGGAAGTGGCTACACCTTC.

The count of this clone is one. J is TRBJ2-1 and V is TRBV5-1; unclear D gene. Trimming stripped 8 bases from V and 2 bases from J, with 17 bases between. Germline V gene data show CDR1 as SGHRS and CDR2 as YFSETQ. The CDR3 consists of 15 residues. CDR3 sequence: CASIPRGATYNEQFF. DNA for the CDR3: TGCGCCAGTATCCCCCGCGGCGCCACCTACAATGAGCAGTTCTTC. The full variable domain, its missing parts supplied by reference TRBV5-1 and TRBJ2-1, is KAGVTQTPRYLIKTRGQQVTLSCSPISGHRSVSWYQQTPGQGLQFLFEYFSETQRNKGNFPGRFSGRQFSNSRSEMNVSTLELGDSALYLCASIPRGATYNEQFFGPGTRLTVL.